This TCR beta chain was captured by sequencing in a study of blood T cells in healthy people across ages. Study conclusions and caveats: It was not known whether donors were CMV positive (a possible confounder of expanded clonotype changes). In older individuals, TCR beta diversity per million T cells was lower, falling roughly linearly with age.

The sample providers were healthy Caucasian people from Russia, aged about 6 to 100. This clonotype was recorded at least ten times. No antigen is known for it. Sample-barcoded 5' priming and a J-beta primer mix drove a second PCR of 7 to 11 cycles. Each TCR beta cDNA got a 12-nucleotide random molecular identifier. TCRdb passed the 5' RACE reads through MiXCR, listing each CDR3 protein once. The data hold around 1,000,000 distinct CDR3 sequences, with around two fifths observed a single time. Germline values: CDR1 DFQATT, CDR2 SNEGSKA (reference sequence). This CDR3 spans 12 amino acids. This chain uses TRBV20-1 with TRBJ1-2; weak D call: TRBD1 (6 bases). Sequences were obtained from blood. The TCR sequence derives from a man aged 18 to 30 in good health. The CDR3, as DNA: TGCAGCTTTCGGGACAAGACCTATGGCTACACCTTC. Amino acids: CSFRDKTYGYTF.